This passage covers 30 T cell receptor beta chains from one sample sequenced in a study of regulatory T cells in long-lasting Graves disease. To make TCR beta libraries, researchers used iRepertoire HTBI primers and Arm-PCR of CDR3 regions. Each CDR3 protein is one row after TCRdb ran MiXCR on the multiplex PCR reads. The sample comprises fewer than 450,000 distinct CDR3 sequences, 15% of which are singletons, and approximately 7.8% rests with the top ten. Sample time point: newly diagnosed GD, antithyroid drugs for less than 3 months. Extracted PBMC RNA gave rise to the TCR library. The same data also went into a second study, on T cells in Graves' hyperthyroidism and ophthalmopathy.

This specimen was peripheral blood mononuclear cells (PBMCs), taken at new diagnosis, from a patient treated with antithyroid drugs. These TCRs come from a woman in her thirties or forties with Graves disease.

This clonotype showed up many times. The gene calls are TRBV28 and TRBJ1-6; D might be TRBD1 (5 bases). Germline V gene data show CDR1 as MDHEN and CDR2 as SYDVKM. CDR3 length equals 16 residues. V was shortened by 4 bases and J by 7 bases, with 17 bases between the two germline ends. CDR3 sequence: CASSSPREAFNSPLHF. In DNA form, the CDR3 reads TGTGCCAGCAGTTCCCCCAGGGAGGCCTTCAATTCACCCCTCCACTTT.

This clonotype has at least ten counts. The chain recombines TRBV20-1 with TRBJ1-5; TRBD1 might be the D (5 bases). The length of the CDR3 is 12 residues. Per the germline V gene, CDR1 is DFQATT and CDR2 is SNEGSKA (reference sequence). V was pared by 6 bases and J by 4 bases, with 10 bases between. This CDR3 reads CSAGEWNQPQHF. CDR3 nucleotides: TGCAGTGCAGGGGAGTGGAATCAGCCCCAGCATTTT.

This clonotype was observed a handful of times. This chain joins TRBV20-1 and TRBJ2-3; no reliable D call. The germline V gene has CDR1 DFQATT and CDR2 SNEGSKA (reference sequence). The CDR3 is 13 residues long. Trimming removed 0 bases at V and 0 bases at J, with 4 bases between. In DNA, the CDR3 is TGCAGTGCTAGAGAGGGTAGCACAGATACGCAGTATTTT. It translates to CSAREGSTDTQYF.

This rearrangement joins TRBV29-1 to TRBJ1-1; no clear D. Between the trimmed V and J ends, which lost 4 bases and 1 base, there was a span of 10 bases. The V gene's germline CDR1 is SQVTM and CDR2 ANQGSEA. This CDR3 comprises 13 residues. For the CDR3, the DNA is TGCAGCGTTGTCACGAACAAGAACACTGAAGCTTTCTTT. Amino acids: CSVVTNKNTEAFF. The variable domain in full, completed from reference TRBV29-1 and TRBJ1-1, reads SAVISQKPSRDICQRGTSLTIQCQVDSQVTMMFWYRQQPGQSLTLIATANQGSEATYESGFVIDKFPISRPNLTFSTLTVSNMSPEDSSIYLCSVVTNKNTEAFFGQGTRLTVV.

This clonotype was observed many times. In DNA, the CDR3 is TGTGCCAGCAAAAAGGGACTTTCCACCGGGGAGCTGTTTTTT. Translating gives CASKKGLSTGELFF. The genes are TRBV12-3 or TRBV12-4 and TRBJ2-2; weak D call: TRBD2 (6 bases). This CDR3 is 14 amino acids long. Trimming shortened V by 7 bases and J by 4 bases, and 13 bases separated the two germline ends.

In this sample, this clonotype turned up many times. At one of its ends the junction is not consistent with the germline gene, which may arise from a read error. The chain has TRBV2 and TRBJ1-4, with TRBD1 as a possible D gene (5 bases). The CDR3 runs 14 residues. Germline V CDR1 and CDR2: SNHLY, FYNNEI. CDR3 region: CASSRDGTNKKLFF. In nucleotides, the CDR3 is TGTGCCAGCAGCCGGGACGGAACTAATAAAAAACTGTTTTTT.

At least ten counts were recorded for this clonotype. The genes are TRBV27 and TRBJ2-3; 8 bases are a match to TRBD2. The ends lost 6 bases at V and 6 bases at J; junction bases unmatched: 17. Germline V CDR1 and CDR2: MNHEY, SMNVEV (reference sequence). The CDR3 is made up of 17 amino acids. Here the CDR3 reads CASRISLGLVGGDTQYF. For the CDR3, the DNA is TGTGCCAGCAGAATTTCCCTGGGACTAGTTGGGGGGGATACGCAGTATTTT.

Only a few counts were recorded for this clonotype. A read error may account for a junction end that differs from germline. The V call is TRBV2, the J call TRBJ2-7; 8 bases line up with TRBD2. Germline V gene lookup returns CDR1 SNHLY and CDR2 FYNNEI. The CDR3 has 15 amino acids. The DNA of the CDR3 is TGTGCCAGCAGGGCTAGAGCGGGAGTTGGCTACGAGCAGCACTTC. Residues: CASRARAGVGYEQHF.

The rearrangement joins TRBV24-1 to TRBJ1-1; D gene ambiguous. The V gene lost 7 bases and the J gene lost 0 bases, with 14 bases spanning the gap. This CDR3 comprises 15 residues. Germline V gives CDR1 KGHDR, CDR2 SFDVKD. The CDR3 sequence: CATRGPGGMNTEAFF. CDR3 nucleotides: TGTGCCACCAGGGGCCCCGGAGGAATGAACACTGAAGCTTTCTTT.

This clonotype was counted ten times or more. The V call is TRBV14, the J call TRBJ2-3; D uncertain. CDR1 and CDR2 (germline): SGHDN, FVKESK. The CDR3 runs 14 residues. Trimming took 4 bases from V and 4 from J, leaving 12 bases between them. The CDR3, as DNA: TGTGCCAGCAGCCCGAACAAGAAGGCAGATACGCAGTATTTT. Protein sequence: CASSPNKKADTQYF.

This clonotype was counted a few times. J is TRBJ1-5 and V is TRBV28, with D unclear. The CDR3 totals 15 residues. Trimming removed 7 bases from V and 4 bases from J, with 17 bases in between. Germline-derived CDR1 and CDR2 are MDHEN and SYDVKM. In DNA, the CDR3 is TGTGCCAGCACCCAAACGGGCCGGGTTAATCAGCCCCAGCATTTT. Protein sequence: CASTQTGRVNQPQHF.

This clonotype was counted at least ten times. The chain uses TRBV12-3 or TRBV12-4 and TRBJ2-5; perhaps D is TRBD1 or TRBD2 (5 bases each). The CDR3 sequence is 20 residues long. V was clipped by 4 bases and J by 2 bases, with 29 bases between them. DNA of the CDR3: TGTGCCAGCAGTTATCGTCAGCAGAGGTGGAGGACACTTAAGCAAGAGACCCAGTACTTC. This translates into CASSYRQQRWRTLKQETQYF.

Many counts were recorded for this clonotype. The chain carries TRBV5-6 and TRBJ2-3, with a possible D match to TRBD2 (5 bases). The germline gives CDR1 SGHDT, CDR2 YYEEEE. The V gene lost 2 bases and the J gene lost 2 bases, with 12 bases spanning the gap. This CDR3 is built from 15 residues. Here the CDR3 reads CASSLRLTNTDTQYF. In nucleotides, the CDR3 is TGTGCCAGCAGCTTACGACTAACAAACACAGATACGCAGTATTTT.

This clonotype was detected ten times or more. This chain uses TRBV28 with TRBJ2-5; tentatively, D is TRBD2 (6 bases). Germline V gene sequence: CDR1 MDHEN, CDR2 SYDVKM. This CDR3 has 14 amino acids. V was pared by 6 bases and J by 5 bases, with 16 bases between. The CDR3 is CASSPGLRGETQYF. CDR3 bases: TGTGCCAGCAGCCCGGGACTTCGAGGCGAGACCCAGTACTTC.

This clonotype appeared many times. For the CDR3, the DNA is TGTGCCAGCAGTTTCGGGCCAGGAACCCTTTACGAGCAGTACTTC. It yields the protein CASSFGPGTLYEQYF. The genes are TRBV28 and TRBJ2-7, with D uncertain. The CDR3 spans 15 residues. CDR1 is MDHEN, CDR2 SYDVKM, per germline. V was pared by 3 bases and J by 4 bases, with 16 bases between.

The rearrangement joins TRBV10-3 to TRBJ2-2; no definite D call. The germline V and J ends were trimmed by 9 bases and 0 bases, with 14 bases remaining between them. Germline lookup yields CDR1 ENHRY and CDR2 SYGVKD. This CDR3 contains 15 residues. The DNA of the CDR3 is TGTGCCATTCCCTCGGGCTCGACGAACACCGGGGAGCTGTTTTTT. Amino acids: CAIPSGSTNTGELFF.

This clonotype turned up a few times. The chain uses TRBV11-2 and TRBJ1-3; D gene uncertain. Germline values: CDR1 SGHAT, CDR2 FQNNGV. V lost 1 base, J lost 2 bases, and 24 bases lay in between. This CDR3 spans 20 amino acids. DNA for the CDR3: TGTGCCAGCAGCTTAGTGGGGATACACCCTAACGAGGGCCCTGGAAACACCATATATTTT. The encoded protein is CASSLVGIHPNEGPGNTIYF.

In nucleotides, the CDR3 is TGTGCCAGCAGCCAATTCCGGGACGGTGAAGCTTTCTTT. The encoded protein is CASSQFRDGEAFF. This chain uses TRBV14 with TRBJ1-1; D is possibly TRBD1 (5 bases). Germline V gene lookup returns CDR1 SGHDN and CDR2 FVKESK. Trimming shortened V by 2 bases and J by 7 bases, and 11 bases separated the two germline ends. The CDR3 is 13 residues long. Supplemented by reference TRBV14 and TRBJ1-1, the full variable domain reads EAGVTQFPSHSVIEKGQTVTLRCDPISGHDNLYWYRRVMGKEIKFLLHFVKESKQDESGMPNNRFLAERTGGTYSTLKVQPAELEDSGVYFCASSQFRDGEAFFGQGTRLTVV.

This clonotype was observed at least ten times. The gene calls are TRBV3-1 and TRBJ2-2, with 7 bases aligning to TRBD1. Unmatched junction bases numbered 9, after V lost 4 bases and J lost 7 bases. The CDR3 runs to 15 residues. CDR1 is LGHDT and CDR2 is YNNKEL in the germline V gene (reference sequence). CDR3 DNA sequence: TGTGCCAGCAGCCGGCGACAGGGAATCGGCGGGGAGCTGTTTTTT. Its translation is CASSRRQGIGGELFF.

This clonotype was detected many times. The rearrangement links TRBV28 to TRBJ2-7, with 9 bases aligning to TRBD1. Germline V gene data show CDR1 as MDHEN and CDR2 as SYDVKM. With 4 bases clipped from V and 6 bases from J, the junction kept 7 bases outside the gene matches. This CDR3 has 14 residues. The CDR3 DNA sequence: TGTGCCAGCAGTTCCCGGGACAGGGTTTTCGAGCAGTACTTC. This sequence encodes CASSSRDRVFEQYF.

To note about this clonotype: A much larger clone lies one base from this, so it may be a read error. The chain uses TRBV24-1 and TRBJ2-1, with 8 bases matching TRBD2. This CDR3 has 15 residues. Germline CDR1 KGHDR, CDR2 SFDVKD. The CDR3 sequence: CATSGGSGMYNERFF. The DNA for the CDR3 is TGTGCCACCAGTGGAGGTAGCGGGATGTACAATGAGCGGTTCTTC.

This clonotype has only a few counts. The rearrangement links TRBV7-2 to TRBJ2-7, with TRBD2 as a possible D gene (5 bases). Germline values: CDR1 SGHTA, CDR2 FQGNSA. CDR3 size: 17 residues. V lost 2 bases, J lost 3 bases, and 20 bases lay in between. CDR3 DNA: TGTGCCAGCAGCTTAACGTTGTCTGAGGGAGTAGACTACGAGCAGTACTTC. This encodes CASSLTLSEGVDYEQYF.

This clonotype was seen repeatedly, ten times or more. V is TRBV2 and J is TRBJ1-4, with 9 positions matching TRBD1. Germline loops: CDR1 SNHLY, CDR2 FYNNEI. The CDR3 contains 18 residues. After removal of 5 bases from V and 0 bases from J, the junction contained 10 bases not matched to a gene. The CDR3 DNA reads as TGTGCCAGCAGTTGGGACAGGGAAGAACAAGCAACTAATGAAAAACTGTTTTTT. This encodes CASSWDREEQATNEKLFF. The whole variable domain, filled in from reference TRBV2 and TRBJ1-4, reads EPEVTQTPSHQVTQMGQEVILRCVPISNHLYFYWYRQILGQKVEFLVSFYNNEISEKSEIFDDQFSVERPDGSNFTLKIRSTKLEDSAMYFCASSWDREEQATNEKLFFGSGTQLSVL.

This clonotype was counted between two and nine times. DNA of the CDR3: TGTGCCAGCCGCGAGGGGGTTTCTAATTCACCCCTCCACTTT. Amino acids: CASREGVSNSPLHF. V usage is TRBV12-3 or TRBV12-4 and J usage is TRBJ1-6; weak D call: TRBD1 (6 bases). Trimming stripped 8 bases from V and 6 bases from J, with 14 bases between. The CDR3 spans 14 residues.

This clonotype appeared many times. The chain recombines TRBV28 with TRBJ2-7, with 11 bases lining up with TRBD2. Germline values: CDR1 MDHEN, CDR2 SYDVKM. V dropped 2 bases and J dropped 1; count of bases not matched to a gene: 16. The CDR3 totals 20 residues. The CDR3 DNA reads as TGTGCCAGCAGTTTACCAGGGGCTAGCGGGAGGTTTCGTCGATCCTACGAGCAGTACTTC. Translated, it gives CASSLPGASGRFRRSYEQYF.

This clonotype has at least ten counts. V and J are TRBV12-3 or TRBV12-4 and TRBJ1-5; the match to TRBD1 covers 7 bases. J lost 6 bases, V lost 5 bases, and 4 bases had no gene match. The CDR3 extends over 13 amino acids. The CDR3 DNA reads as TGTGCCAGCAGTCTGACAGGGAGTCAGCCCCAGCATTTT. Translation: CASSLTGSQPQHF.

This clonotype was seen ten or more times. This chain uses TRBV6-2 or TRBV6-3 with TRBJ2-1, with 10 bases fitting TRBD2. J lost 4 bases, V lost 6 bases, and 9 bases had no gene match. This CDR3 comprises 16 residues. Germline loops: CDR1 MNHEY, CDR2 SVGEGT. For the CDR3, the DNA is TGTGCCAGCAGCCGCGGTGGACTAGCGGTATACAATGAGCAGTTCTTC. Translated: CASSRGGLAVYNEQFF.

CDR3 sequence reads: CASSQGLSGEQYF. CDR3 sequence (DNA): TGTGCCAGCAGCCAAGGGTTAAGCGGCGAGCAGTACTTC. The chain joins TRBV14 to TRBJ2-7, with a possible D match to TRBD2 (5 bases). Germline CDR1 and CDR2: SGHDN and FVKESK. The CDR3 totals 13 residues. Trimming cost V 1 base and J 6 bases, with 10 bases left between them.

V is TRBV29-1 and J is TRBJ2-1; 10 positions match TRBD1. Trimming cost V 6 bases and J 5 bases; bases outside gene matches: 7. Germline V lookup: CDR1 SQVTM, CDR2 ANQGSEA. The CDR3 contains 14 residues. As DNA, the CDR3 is TGCAGCGTCCGCGACAGGGGGCTAAACAATGAGCAGTTCTTC. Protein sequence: CSVRDRGLNNEQFF.

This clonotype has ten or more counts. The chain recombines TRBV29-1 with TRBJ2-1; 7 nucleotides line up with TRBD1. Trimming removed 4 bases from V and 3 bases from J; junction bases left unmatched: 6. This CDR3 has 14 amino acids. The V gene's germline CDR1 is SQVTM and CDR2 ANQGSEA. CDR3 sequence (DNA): TGCAGCGTTGGGGGGACAGACTACTACAATGAGCAGTTCTTC. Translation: CSVGGTDYYNEQFF.